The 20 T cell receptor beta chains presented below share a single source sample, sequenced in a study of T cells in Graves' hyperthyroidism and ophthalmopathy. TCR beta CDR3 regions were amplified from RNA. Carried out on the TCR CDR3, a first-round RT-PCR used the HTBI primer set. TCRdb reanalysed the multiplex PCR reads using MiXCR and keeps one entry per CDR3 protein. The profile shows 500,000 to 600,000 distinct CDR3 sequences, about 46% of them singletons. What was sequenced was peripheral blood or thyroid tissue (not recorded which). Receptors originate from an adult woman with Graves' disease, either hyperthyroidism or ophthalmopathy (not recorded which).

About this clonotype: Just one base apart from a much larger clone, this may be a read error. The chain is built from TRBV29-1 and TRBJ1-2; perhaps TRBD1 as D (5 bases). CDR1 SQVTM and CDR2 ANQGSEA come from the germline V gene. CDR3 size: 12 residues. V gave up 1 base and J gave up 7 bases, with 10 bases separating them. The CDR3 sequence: CSVEGAGGGYTF. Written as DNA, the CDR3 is TGCAGCGTTGAAGGCGCGGGGGGTGGCTACACCTTC.

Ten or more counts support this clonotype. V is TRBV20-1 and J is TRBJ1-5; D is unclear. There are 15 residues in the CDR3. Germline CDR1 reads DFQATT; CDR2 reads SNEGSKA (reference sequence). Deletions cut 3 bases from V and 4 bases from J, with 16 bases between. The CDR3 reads CSASVLLASNQPQHF. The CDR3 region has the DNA TGCAGTGCTAGTGTCCTCCTTGCGTCTAATCAGCCCCAGCATTTT.

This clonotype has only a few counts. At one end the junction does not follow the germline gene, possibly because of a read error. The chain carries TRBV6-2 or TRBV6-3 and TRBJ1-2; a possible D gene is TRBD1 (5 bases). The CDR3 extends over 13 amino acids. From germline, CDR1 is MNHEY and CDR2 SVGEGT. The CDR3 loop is CASSQGASYGFTF. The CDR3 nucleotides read TGTGCCAGCAGCCAGGGCGCCAGCTATGGCTTCACCTTC.

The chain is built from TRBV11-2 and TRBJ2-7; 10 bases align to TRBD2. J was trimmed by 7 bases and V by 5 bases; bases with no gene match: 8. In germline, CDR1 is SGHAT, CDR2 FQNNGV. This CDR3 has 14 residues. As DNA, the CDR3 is TGTGCCAGCAGCCAGGGACTAGCGTCGGGGGAGCAGTACTTC. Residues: CASSQGLASGEQYF.

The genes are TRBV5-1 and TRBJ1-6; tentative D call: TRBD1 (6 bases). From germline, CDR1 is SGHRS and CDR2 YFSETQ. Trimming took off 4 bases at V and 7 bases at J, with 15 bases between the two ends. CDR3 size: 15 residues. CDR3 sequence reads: CASSPSLGGNSPLHF. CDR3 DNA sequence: TGCGCCAGCAGCCCGTCGCTGGGGGGCAATTCACCCCTCCACTTT. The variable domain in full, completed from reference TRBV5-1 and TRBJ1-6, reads KAGVTQTPRYLIKTRGQQVTLSCSPISGHRSVSWYQQTPGQGLQFLFEYFSETQRNKGNFPGRFSGRQFSNSRSEMNVSTLELGDSALYLCASSPSLGGNSPLHFGNGTRLTVT.

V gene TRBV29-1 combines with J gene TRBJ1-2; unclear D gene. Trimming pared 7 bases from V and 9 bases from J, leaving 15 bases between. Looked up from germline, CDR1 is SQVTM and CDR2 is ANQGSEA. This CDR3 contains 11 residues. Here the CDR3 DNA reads TGCAGCGGCAGGAACGGTGAACGCTACACCTTC. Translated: CSGRNGERYTF.

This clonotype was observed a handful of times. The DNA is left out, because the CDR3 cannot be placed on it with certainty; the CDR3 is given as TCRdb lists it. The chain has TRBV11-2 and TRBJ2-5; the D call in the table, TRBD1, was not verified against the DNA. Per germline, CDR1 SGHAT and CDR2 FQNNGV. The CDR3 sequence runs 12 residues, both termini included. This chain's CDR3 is CASSFRGRTQYF.

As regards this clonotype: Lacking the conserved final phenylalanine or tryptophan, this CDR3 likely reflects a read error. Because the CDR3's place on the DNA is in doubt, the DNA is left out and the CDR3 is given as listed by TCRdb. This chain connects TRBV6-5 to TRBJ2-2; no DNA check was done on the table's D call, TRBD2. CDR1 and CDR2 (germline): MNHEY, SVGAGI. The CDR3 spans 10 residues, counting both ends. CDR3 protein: CASSNRQGLA.

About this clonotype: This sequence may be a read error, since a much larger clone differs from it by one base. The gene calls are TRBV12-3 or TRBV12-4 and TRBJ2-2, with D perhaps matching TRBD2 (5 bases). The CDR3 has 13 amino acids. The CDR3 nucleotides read TGTGCCAGCGGGCTGGTGAACACCGGGGAGCTGGTTTTT. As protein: CASGLVNTGELVF.

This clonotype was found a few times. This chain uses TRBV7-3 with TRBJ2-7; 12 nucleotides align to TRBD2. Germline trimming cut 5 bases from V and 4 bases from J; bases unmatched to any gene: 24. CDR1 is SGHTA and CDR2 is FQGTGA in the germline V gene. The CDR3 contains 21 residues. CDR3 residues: CASSPGQGTTSGRFIKYEQYF. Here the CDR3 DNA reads TGTGCCAGCAGCCCGGGACAGGGGACTACTAGCGGGAGGTTTATCAAATACGAGCAGTACTTC.

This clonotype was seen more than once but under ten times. The CDR3 loop is CASSRQGPTRNTEAFF. The CDR3 nucleotides are TGTGCCAGCAGCCGACAGGGTCCGACGAGGAACACTGAAGCTTTCTTT. The chain recombines TRBV7-2 with TRBJ1-1; the match to TRBD1 covers 7 bases. CDR1 and CDR2 (germline): SGHTA, FQGNSA. CDR3 length: 16 residues. Trimming at V came to 5 bases and at J to 1 base, leaving 10 bases not matched to a gene.

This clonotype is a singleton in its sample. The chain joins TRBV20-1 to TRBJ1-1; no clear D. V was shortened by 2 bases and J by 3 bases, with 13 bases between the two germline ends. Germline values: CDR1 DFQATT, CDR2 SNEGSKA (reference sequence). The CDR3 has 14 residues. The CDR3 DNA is TGCAGTGCTAGATCGCCGGGGAAGTACACTGAAGCTTTCTTT. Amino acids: CSARSPGKYTEAFF.

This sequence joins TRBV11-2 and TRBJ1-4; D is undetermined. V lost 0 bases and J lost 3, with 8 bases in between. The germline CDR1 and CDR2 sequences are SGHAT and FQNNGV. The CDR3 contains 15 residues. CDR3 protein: CASSLEWAPNEKLFF. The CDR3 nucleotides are TGTGCCAGCAGCTTAGAGTGGGCCCCTAATGAAAAACTGTTTTTT.

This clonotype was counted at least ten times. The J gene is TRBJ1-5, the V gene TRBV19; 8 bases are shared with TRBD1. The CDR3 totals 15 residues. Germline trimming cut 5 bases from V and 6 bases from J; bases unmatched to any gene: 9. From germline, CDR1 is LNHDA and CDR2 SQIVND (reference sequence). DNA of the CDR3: TGTGCCAGTAGTCCCGCCTCAGGGGGCGGTCAGCCCCAGCATTTT. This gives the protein CASSPASGGGQPQHF. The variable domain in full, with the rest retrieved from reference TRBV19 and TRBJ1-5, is DGGITQSPKYLFRKEGQNVTLSCEQNLNHDAMYWYRQDPGQGLRLIYYSQIVNDFQKGDIAEGYSVSREKKESFPLTVTSAQKNPTAFYLCASSPASGGGQPQHFGDGTRLSIL.

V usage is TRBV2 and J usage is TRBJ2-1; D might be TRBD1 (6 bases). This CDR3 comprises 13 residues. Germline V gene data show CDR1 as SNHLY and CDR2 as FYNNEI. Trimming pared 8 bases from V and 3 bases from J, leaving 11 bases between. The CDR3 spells CASSGQIYNEQFF. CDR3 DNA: TGTGCCAGCTCAGGACAGATCTACAATGAGCAGTTCTTC.

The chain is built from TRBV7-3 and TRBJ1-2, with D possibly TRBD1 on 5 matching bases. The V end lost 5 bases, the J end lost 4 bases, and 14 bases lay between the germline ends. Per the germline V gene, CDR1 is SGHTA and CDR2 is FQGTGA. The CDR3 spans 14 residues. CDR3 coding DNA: TGTGCCAGCAGCCTATACCCGGGACTCTATGGCTACACCTTC. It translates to CASSLYPGLYGYTF.

The CDR3, as DNA: TGCGCCAGCAGCCAAGAATCCCTCCCGGGACAGTTGTCCTACGAGCAGTACTTC. This sequence encodes CASSQESLPGQLSYEQYF. The chain carries TRBV10-2 and TRBJ2-7; 7 bases align to TRBD1. With V trimmed by 6 bases and J by 1 base, 18 bases remained unmatched. Per germline, CDR1 WSHSY and CDR2 SAAADI. The CDR3 has 18 residues.

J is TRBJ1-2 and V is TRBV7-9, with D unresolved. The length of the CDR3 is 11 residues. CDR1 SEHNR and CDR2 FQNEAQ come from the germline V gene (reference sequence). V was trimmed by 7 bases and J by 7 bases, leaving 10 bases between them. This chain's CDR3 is CASISRSGYTF. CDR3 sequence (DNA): TGTGCCAGCATCTCCCGGAGTGGCTACACCTTC.

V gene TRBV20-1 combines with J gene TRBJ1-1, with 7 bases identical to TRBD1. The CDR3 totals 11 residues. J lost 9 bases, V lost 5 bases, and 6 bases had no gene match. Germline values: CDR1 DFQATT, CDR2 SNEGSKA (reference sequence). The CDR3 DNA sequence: TGCAGTGCTGAACCGGGACAGCAAGCTTTCTTT. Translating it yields CSAEPGQQAFF.

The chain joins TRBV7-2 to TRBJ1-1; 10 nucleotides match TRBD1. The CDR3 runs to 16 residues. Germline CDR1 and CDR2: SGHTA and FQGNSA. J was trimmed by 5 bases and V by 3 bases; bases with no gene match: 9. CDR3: CASSFGTGVIRTEAFF. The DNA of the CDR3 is TGTGCCAGCAGCTTCGGGACAGGGGTAATCCGGACTGAAGCTTTCTTT.